The 2 T cell receptor beta chains listed next were all sequenced from one sample in a study of blood T cell repertoires in COVID-19. TCRdb's table, derived via immunoSEQ multiplex PCR, lists solely in-frame clones and lacks some. The data contain about 93,000 clones, approximately 87% of them singletons. The sample comprised peripheral blood. The receptors were sampled from a human donor with active COVID-19. The donor label of this sample is uncertain.

The gene calls are TRBV19 and TRBJ1-2; 9 bases map to TRBD1. Germline V lookup: CDR1 LNHDA, CDR2 SQIVND (reference sequence). This CDR3 region has 15 residues. The trim removed 6 bases at V and 4 bases at J, leaving 9 bases unmatched. The CDR3 coding sequence is TGTGCCAGTAGCCTGGCGGGACAGGGAGGCTATGGCTACACCTTC. This translates into CASSLAGQGGYGYTF. Together with reference TRBV19 and TRBJ1-2, the CDR3 gives the full variable domain: DGGITQSPKYLFRKEGQNVTLSCEQNLNHDAMYWYRQDPGQGLRLIYYSQIVNDFQKGDIAEGYSVSREKKESFPLTVTSAQKNPTAFYLCASSLAGQGGYGYTFGSGTRLTVV.

The chain is built from TRBV6-5 and TRBJ2-7; D unclear. The CDR3 sequence is 12 residues long. The germline gives CDR1 MNHEY, CDR2 SVGAGI. V lost 5 bases and J 3 bases, leaving 8 bases between the germline ends. CDR3 sequence: CASSRGIYEQYF. DNA of the CDR3: TGTGCCAGCAGTCGCGGTATCTACGAGCAGTACTTC.